This T cell receptor (beta chain) was identified in a study of blood T cells in healthy people across ages. CDR1 and CDR2 (germline): ENHRY, SYGVKD. Trimming pared 6 bases from V and 8 bases from J, leaving 17 bases between. This CDR3 region has 14 residues. With a J-beta primer mix and a sample-barcoded 5' primer, a second PCR ran roughly 6 to 12 cycles. TCRdb reprocessed the 5' RACE reads via MiXCR and lists one record per CDR3 protein. The repertoire includes about 640,000 distinct CDR3 sequences, approximately 59% of them detected once, and about two fifths sits in the top ten. The rearrangement joins TRBV10-3 to TRBJ2-1; TRBD1 or TRBD2 may be the D gene (7 bases each). The source material was blood. This receptor was obtained from a man in his fifties or sixties in good health. The CDR3 reads CAIRGEQGGDEQFF. The CDR3 coding sequence is TGTGCCATCAGGGGGGAGCAGGGGGGGGATGAGCAGTTCTTC.